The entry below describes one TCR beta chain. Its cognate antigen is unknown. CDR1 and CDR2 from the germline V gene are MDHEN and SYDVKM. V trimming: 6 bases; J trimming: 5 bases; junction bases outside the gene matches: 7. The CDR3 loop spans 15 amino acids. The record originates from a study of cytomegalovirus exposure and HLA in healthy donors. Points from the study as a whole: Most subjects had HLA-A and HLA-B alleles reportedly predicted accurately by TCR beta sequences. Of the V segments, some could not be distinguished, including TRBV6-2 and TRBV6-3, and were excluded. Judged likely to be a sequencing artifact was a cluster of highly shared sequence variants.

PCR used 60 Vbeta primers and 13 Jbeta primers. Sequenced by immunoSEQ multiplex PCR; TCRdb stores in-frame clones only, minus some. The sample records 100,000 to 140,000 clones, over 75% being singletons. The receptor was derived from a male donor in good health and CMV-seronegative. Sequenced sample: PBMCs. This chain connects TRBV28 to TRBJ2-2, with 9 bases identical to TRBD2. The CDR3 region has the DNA TGTGCCAGCAGCCAAGCGGGAGGCAGAACCGGGGAGCTGTTTTTT. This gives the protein CASSQAGGRTGELFF.